The clone carrying this TCR beta chain was counted between two and nine times. TCRdb ran MiXCR on the RACE reads and lists one entry per CDR3 protein. Among about 120,000 distinct CDR3 sequences listed, roughly 13% were seen once. The J segment lost 6 bases and the V segment lost 5 bases, leaving 8 bases of the junction unmatched. This CDR3 is 15 amino acids long. CDR1 MNHEY and CDR2 SMNVEV come from the germline V gene (reference sequence). The data originate from a study of human T cells and chemical hapten exposure. Study information: Each patch test put 0.01% DPC on the upper back, and results were read at 6 days.

Time point indicated: pre-sensitization, week 0. Treatment specified: therapeutic diphenylcyclopropenone sensitization with weekly scalp DPC. Sequencing used whole blood, obtained in connection with sensitization to the hapten diphenylcyclopropenone (DPC). V usage is TRBV27 and J usage is TRBJ2-3, with 10 bases lining up with TRBD2. The clonotype was recovered from a woman aged 18 to 35 with alopecia areata. Some clones in this sample may be carry-over from other donors' samples. CDR3: CASSGASGGADTQYF. CDR3 nucleotide sequence: TGTGCCAGCAGTGGGGCTAGCGGGGGTGCTGATACGCAGTATTTT.